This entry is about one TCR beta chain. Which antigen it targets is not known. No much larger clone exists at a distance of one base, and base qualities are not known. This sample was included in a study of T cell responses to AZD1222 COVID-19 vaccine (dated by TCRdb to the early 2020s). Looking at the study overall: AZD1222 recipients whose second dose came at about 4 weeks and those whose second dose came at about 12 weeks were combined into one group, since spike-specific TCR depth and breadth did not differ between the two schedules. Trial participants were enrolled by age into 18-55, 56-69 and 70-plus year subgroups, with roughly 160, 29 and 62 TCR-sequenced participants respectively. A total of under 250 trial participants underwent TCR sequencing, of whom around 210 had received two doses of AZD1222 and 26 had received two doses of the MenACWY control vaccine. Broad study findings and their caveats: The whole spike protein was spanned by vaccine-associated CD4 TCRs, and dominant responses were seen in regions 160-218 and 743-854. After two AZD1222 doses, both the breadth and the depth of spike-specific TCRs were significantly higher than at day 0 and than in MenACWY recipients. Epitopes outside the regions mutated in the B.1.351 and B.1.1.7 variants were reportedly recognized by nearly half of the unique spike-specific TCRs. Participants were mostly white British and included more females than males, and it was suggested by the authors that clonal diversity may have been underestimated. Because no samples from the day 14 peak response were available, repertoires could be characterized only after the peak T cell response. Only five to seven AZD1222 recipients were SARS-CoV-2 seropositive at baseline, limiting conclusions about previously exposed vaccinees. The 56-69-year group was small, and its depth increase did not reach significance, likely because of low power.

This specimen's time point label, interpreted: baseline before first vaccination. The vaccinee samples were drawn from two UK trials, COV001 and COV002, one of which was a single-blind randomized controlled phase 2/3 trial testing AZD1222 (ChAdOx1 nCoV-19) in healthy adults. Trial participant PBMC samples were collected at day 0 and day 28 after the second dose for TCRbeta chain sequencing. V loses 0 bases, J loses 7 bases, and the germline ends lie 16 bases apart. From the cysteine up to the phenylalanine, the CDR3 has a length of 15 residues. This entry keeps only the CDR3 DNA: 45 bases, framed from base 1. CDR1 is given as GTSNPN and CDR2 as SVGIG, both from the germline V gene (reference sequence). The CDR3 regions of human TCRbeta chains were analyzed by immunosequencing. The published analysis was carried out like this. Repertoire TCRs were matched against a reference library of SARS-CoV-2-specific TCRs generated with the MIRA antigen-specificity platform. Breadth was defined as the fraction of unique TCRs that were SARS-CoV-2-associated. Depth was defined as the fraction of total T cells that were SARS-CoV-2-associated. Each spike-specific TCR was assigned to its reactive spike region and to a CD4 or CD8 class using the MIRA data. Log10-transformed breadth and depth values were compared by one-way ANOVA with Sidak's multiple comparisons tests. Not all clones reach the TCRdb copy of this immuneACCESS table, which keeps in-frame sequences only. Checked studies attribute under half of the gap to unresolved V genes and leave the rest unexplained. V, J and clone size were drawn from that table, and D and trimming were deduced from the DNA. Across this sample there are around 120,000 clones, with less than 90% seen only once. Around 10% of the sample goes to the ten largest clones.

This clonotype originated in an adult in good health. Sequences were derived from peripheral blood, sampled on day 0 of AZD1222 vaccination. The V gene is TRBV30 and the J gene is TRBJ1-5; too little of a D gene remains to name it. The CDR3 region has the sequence CAWSVRTAIRQPQHF. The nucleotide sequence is TGTGCCTGGAGTGTTCGGACGGCGATAAGGCAGCCCCAGCATTTT.